What follows is one T cell receptor beta chain and its context. Method: immunoSEQ multiplex PCR; TCRdb's copy keeps in-frame clones and lacks some. The sample contains about 110,000 clones, 88% of which appear only once. The sample comes from a study of blood T cell repertoires in COVID-19. The V end was cut by 5 bases, the J end by 1 base, with 16 bases between. Germline values: CDR1 WNHNN, CDR2 SYGVQD (reference sequence). There are 16 residues in the CDR3. This sequence originates from a human donor in a cohort sampled during active COVID-19. The sample was peripheral blood. The chain employs TRBV10-1 and TRBJ2-3, with D perhaps matching TRBD1 (5 bases). This CDR3 reads CASSQIGAFGTDTQYF. CDR3 nucleotide sequence: TGCGCCAGCAGTCAAATTGGGGCTTTTGGCACAGATACGCAGTATTTT.